A selection of T cell receptor beta chains follows, all from one sample in a study of siplizumab effects on memory and regulatory T cells. Sequencing used immunoSEQ multiplex PCR; TCRdb keeps in-frame clones, though not all of them. The table includes 100,000 or so clones, more than 85% detected once. The material sequenced was CD4+ T cells sorted from blood. Receptors originate from a human donor in good health. Some clones in this sample may be carry-over from other donors' samples. The CDR3 runs from the conserved cysteine through the conserved F or W. D genes are given only for firm matches. Some rows have no size entry. The others give once, few or many, or a class for an expanded clone.

abundance: -; j_gene: TRBJ1-2; d_gene: -; v_gene: TRBV30; len: 13; CDR3nt: TGTGCCTGGAAAATCCAATCAGGGGTAGGCTACACCTTC; CDR3aa: CAWKIQSGVGYTF
abundance: -; j_gene: TRBJ2-7; d_gene: -; v_gene: TRBV27; len: 16; CDR3nt: TGTGCCAGCAGTACCCGGACACTCCTCCTCTCCTACGAGCAGTACTTC; CDR3aa: CASSTRTLLLSYEQYF
abundance: -; j_gene: TRBJ2-7; d_gene: -; v_gene: TRBV6-1; len: 15; CDR3nt: TGTGCCAGCAGTGTCTCCTATACGGGCTCCTACGAGCAGTACTTC; CDR3aa: CASSVSYTGSYEQYF
abundance: -; j_gene: TRBJ1-4; d_gene: -; v_gene: TRBV7-8; len: 15; CDR3nt: TGTGCCAGCAGCTTAGATTCGGGGATCGATGAAAAACTGTTTTTT; CDR3aa: CASSLDSGIDEKLFF
abundance: -; j_gene: TRBJ1-4; d_gene: -; v_gene: TRBV18; len: 13; CDR3nt: TGTGCCAGCTCACCACGAGAAGAGGAAAAACTGTTTTTT; CDR3aa: CASSPREEEKLFF
abundance: -; j_gene: TRBJ2-2; d_gene: -; v_gene: TRBV14; len: 12; CDR3nt: TGTGCCAGCAGCCAAGTCGGAGGGGAGCTGTTTTTT; CDR3aa: CASSQVGGELFF
abundance: -; j_gene: TRBJ1-5; d_gene: -; v_gene: TRBV25-1; len: 13; CDR3nt: TGTGCCAGCAGTGAAACCGGGAATCAGCCCCAGCATTTT; CDR3aa: CASSETGNQPQHF
abundance: -; j_gene: TRBJ1-2; d_gene: TRBD1; v_gene: TRBV5-4; len: 15; CDR3nt: TGTGCCAGCAGCCAGCGGGACAGGGTTGGTAAGGGCTACACCTTC; CDR3aa: CASSQRDRVGKGYTF
abundance: -; j_gene: TRBJ1-4; d_gene: -; v_gene: TRBV4-1; len: 15; CDR3nt: TGCGCCAGCAGCCAAGGGGCAACCACATTAACAAAACTGTTTTTT; CDR3aa: CASSQGATTLTKLFF
abundance: -; j_gene: TRBJ1-3; d_gene: -; v_gene: TRBV9; len: 12; CDR3nt: TGTGCCAGCAGCGTAGTTCGGGGCACCATATATTTT; CDR3aa: CASSVVRGTIYF
abundance: once; j_gene: TRBJ2-7; d_gene: -; v_gene: TRBV30; len: 15; CDR3nt: TGTGCCTGGAGTGTATTTTTCAGGGCAATTCGCGAGCAGTACTTC; CDR3aa: CAWSVFFRAIREQYF
abundance: -; j_gene: TRBJ2-3; d_gene: TRBD1; v_gene: TRBV15; len: 16; CDR3nt: TGTGCCACCAGCGGAAGGACAGGGAAGGGCACAGATACGCAGTATTTT; CDR3aa: CATSGRTGKGTDTQYF
abundance: -; j_gene: TRBJ1-6; d_gene: -; v_gene: TRBV27; len: 14; CDR3nt: TGTGCCAGCAGTCTGTCAGGAGATAATTCACCCCTCCACTTT; CDR3aa: CASSLSGDNSPLHF
abundance: -; j_gene: TRBJ1-5; d_gene: TRBD1; v_gene: TRBV5-8; len: 15; CDR3nt: TGTGCCAGCAGCAGGGGACAGGGGGGCAATCAGCCCCAGCATTTT; CDR3aa: CASSRGQGGNQPQHF
abundance: -; j_gene: TRBJ2-1; d_gene: -; v_gene: TRBV19; len: 16; CDR3nt: TGTGCCAGTAGTATAGGGACAGCCCAGACCTACAATGAGCAGTTCTTC; CDR3aa: CASSIGTAQTYNEQFF
abundance: -; j_gene: TRBJ1-4; d_gene: TRBD1; v_gene: TRBV5-1; len: 15; CDR3nt: TGCGCCAGCAGCCCCGGGGACAGGGGTAAGGGAAAACTGTTTTTT; CDR3aa: CASSPGDRGKGKLFF
abundance: -; j_gene: TRBJ1-1; d_gene: -; v_gene: TRBV29-1; len: 12; CDR3nt: TGCAGCGCCGGACGGTCGGGCACTGAAGCTTTCTTT; CDR3aa: CSAGRSGTEAFF
abundance: -; j_gene: TRBJ2-7; d_gene: TRBD2; v_gene: TRBV27; len: 13; CDR3nt: TGTGCCAGCAGGAGGACTAGCACCTACGAGCAGTACTTC; CDR3aa: CASRRTSTYEQYF
abundance: -; j_gene: TRBJ1-4; d_gene: -; v_gene: TRBV10-2; len: 15; CDR3nt: TGCGCCAGCAGTGGACCGGGACAAAGTAATGAAAAACTGTTTTTT; CDR3aa: CASSGPGQSNEKLFF
abundance: -; j_gene: TRBJ2-7; d_gene: -; v_gene: TRBV6-4; len: 10; CDR3nt: TGTGCCAGCAGGGTGAGCAGGCAGTACTTC; CDR3aa: CASRVSRQYF
abundance: -; j_gene: TRBJ2-1; d_gene: -; v_gene: TRBV2; len: 11; CDR3nt: TGTGCCAGCAGTGAACCCCCGGGGAACATCTTC; CDR3aa: CASSEPPGNIF
abundance: once; j_gene: TRBJ2-7; d_gene: -; v_gene: TRBV21-1; len: 15; CDR3nt: TGTGCCAGCAGCAAAAGGGCAGCAACTGGTTACGAGCAGTACTTC; CDR3aa: CASSKRAATGYEQYF
abundance: few; j_gene: TRBJ1-5; d_gene: -; v_gene: TRBV19; len: 15; CDR3nt: TGTGCCAGTAGTATAGTTCTGGACGCGTTTCAGCCCCAGCATTTT; CDR3aa: CASSIVLDAFQPQHF
abundance: -; j_gene: TRBJ2-1; d_gene: TRBD2; v_gene: TRBV7-9; len: 19; CDR3nt: TGTGCCAGCAGCCCATCGGTTCGCGGGAGCGCTGGCTCCTACAATGAGCAGTTCTTC; CDR3aa: CASSPSVRGSAGSYNEQFF
abundance: -; j_gene: TRBJ1-1; d_gene: -; v_gene: TRBV30; len: 12; CDR3nt: TGTGCCTGGAGTGACAGGAGTGGTGAAGCTTTCTTT; CDR3aa: CAWSDRSGEAFF
abundance: once; j_gene: TRBJ1-2; d_gene: TRBD1; v_gene: TRBV7-2; len: 15; CDR3nt: TGTGCCAGCAGTTTCGACAGGGGGACTAACTATGGCTACACCTTC; CDR3aa: CASSFDRGTNYGYTF
abundance: -; j_gene: TRBJ1-5; d_gene: TRBD1; v_gene: TRBV5-6; len: 16; CDR3nt: TGTGCCAGCAGCGCGCGACAGGGAATTAGCAATCAGCCCCAGCATTTT; CDR3aa: CASSARQGISNQPQHF
abundance: -; j_gene: TRBJ2-7; d_gene: TRBD1; v_gene: TRBV5-1; len: 17; CDR3nt: TGCGCCAGCAGCTTGAATAGCAGGACAGGGAGAGGCTACGAGCAGTACTTC; CDR3aa: CASSLNSRTGRGYEQYF
abundance: -; j_gene: TRBJ2-3; d_gene: TRBD2; v_gene: TRBV7-2; len: 15; CDR3nt: TGTGCCAGCAGCTTAGTTGTAGCGGGAAAAGATACGCAGTATTTT; CDR3aa: CASSLVVAGKDTQYF
abundance: -; j_gene: TRBJ1-4; d_gene: TRBD1; v_gene: TRBV9; len: 14; CDR3nt: TGTGCCAGCGGCGTAGGGACAGGGGTGGAAAAACTGTTTTTT; CDR3aa: CASGVGTGVEKLFF
abundance: once; j_gene: TRBJ2-1; d_gene: TRBD1; v_gene: TRBV7-8; len: 15; CDR3nt: TGTGCCAGCAGCACCACAGGGGCCGGCGATGGTGAGCAGTTCTTC; CDR3aa: CASSTTGAGDGEQFF
abundance: -; j_gene: TRBJ2-3; d_gene: TRBD2; v_gene: TRBV10-3; len: 15; CDR3nt: TGTGCCATCAGCCTTGGACTAGCGGGCACAGATACGCAGTATTTT; CDR3aa: CAISLGLAGTDTQYF
abundance: -; j_gene: TRBJ2-7; d_gene: -; v_gene: TRBV7-2; len: 14; CDR3nt: TGTGCCAGCAGCTTAGGGCAGGACGAATACGAGCAGTACTTC; CDR3aa: CASSLGQDEYEQYF
abundance: -; j_gene: TRBJ1-3; d_gene: -; v_gene: TRBV18; len: 11; CDR3nt: TGTGCCAGCTCACCAACGGAGGGATTTGTATTT; CDR3aa: CASSPTEGFVF
abundance: -; j_gene: TRBJ1-2; d_gene: -; v_gene: TRBV29-1; len: 12; CDR3nt: TGCAGCGTTGGGTCAGGGAACGGCGGCTACACCTTC; CDR3aa: CSVGSGNGGYTF
abundance: once; j_gene: TRBJ2-1; d_gene: -; v_gene: TRBV6-5; len: 15; CDR3nt: TGTGCCAGCAGTCCGCCGGGTTTCGAATACAATGAGCAGTTCTTC; CDR3aa: CASSPPGFEYNEQFF
abundance: -; j_gene: TRBJ2-1; d_gene: -; v_gene: TRBV28; len: 14; CDR3nt: TGTGCCAGCAGTTTTCCGGACTGGGACAATGAGCAGTTCTTC; CDR3aa: CASSFPDWDNEQFF
abundance: -; j_gene: TRBJ1-1; d_gene: -; v_gene: TRBV5-1; len: 17; CDR3nt: TGCGCCAGCAGCTTGGTAGGGGGGAGTTTTTCGGGGACTGAAGCTTTCTTT; CDR3aa: CASSLVGGSFSGTEAFF
abundance: -; j_gene: TRBJ2-5; d_gene: TRBD2; v_gene: TRBV12-5; len: 16; CDR3nt: TGTGCTAGTGGTTTGGGGTCGCGGGAGGACCAAGAGACCCAGTACTTC; CDR3aa: CASGLGSREDQETQYF
abundance: -; j_gene: TRBJ2-7; d_gene: -; v_gene: TRBV9; len: 15; CDR3nt: TGTGCCAGCAGCGCCCGTGGAGACTCGGGCTACGAGCAGTACTTC; CDR3aa: CASSARGDSGYEQYF
abundance: -; j_gene: TRBJ2-7; d_gene: -; v_gene: TRBV7-2; len: 12; CDR3nt: TGTGCCAGCAGCGCAGAATTTTACGAGCAGTACTTC; CDR3aa: CASSAEFYEQYF
abundance: -; j_gene: TRBJ2-1; d_gene: TRBD1; v_gene: TRBV19; len: 15; CDR3nt: TGTGCCAGTAGTAGAACCCACAGGGGGAGAGGTGAGCAGTTCTTC; CDR3aa: CASSRTHRGRGEQFF
abundance: -; j_gene: TRBJ1-2; d_gene: TRBD1; v_gene: TRBV5-4; len: 13; CDR3nt: TGTGCCAGCAGCTTACAGGGGGCGAGAGCCTACACCTTC; CDR3aa: CASSLQGARAYTF
abundance: -; j_gene: TRBJ1-1; d_gene: TRBD1; v_gene: TRBV5-1; len: 16; CDR3nt: TGCGCCAGCAGCTTGGGAAGGACAGGGACGAACACTGAAGCTTTCTTT; CDR3aa: CASSLGRTGTNTEAFF
abundance: -; j_gene: TRBJ2-2; d_gene: -; v_gene: TRBV19; len: 15; CDR3nt: TGTGCCAGTATCCCGAAGGGACTTAACACCGGGGAGCTGTTTTTT; CDR3aa: CASIPKGLNTGELFF
abundance: -; j_gene: TRBJ1-1; d_gene: -; v_gene: TRBV10-1; len: 13; CDR3nt: TGCGCCAGCAGTAATGGACTGCTGGGTGAAGCTTTCTTT; CDR3aa: CASSNGLLGEAFF
abundance: -; j_gene: TRBJ2-5; d_gene: -; v_gene: TRBV18; len: 12; CDR3nt: TGTGCCAGCTCAGGGGAAGGAGAGACCCAGTACTTC; CDR3aa: CASSGEGETQYF
abundance: -; j_gene: TRBJ2-2; d_gene: -; v_gene: TRBV12-5; len: 14; CDR3nt: TGTGCTAGTGGTTTAGGGGGGGCGACCGGGGAGCTGTTTTTT; CDR3aa: CASGLGGATGELFF
abundance: -; j_gene: TRBJ1-4; d_gene: -; v_gene: TRBV18; len: 14; CDR3nt: TGTGCCAGCTCACCACCGTCAACTAATGAAAAACTGTTTTTT; CDR3aa: CASSPPSTNEKLFF
abundance: -; j_gene: TRBJ2-1; d_gene: TRBD2; v_gene: TRBV27; len: 14; CDR3nt: TGTGCCAGCCGACTAGCGGGGACAGGCAATGAGCAGTTCTTC; CDR3aa: CASRLAGTGNEQFF
abundance: -; j_gene: TRBJ1-4; d_gene: TRBD1; v_gene: TRBV27; len: 15; CDR3nt: TGTGCCAGCAGAGATCCCGGGACAGGGGTTGAAAAACTGTTTTTT; CDR3aa: CASRDPGTGVEKLFF
abundance: -; j_gene: TRBJ1-1; d_gene: -; v_gene: TRBV6-5; len: 14; CDR3nt: TGTGCCAGCAGTTACTCTCCGGTGATCGCTGAAGCTTTCTTT; CDR3aa: CASSYSPVIAEAFF
abundance: -; j_gene: TRBJ2-7; d_gene: TRBD2; v_gene: TRBV19; len: 14; CDR3nt: TGTGCCAGTAGGAGGCCGGGGGGGTCCTACGAGCAGTACTTC; CDR3aa: CASRRPGGSYEQYF
abundance: -; j_gene: TRBJ2-1; d_gene: TRBD2; v_gene: TRBV7-3; len: 14; CDR3nt: TGTGCCAGCAGCTTAAATGTAGCGGGGGGTGAGCAGTTCTTC; CDR3aa: CASSLNVAGGEQFF
abundance: once; j_gene: TRBJ1-4; d_gene: -; v_gene: TRBV7-9; len: 15; CDR3nt: TGTGCCAGCTGCTACGACGGTGCAACTAATGAAAAACTGTTTTTT; CDR3aa: CASCYDGATNEKLFF